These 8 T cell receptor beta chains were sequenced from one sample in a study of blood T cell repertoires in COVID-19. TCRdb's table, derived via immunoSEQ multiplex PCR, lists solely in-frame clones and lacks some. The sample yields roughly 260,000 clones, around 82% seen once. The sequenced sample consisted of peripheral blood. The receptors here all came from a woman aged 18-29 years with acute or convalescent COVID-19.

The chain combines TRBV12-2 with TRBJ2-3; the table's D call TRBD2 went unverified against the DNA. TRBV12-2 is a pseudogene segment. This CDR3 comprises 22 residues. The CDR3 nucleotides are TGTGCAAGTCGCTTAGCGCTTGGGGTCCTCAAGTCACTAGCGGGAGTTCGGGATACGCAGTATTTT. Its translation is CASRLALGVLKSLAGVRDTQYF.

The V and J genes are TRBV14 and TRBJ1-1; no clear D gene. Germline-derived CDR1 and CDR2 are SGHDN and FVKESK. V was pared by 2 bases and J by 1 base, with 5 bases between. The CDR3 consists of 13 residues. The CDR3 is CASSQSRNTEAFF. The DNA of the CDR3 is TGTGCCAGCAGCCAATCGAGGAACACTGAAGCTTTCTTT.

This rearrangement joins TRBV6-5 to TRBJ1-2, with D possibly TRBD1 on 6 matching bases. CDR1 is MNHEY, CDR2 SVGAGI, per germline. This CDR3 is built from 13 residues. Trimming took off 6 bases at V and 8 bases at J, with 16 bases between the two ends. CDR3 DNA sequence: TGTGCCAGCAGCCCACTCACAGGGAGCGGCTACACCTTC. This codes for CASSPLTGSGYTF.

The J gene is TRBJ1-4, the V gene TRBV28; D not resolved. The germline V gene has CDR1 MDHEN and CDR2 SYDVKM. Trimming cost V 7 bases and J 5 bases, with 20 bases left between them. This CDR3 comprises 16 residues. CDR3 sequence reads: CASTRGIPGSNEKLFF. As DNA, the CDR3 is TGTGCCAGCACCCGTGGTATTCCAGGATCAAATGAAAAACTGTTTTTT. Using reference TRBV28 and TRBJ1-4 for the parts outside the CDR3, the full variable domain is DVKVTQSSRYLVKRTGEKVFLECVQDMDHENMFWYRQDPGLGLRLIYFSYDVKMKEKGDIPEGYSVSREKKERFSLILESASTNQTSMYLCASTRGIPGSNEKLFFGSGTQLSVL.

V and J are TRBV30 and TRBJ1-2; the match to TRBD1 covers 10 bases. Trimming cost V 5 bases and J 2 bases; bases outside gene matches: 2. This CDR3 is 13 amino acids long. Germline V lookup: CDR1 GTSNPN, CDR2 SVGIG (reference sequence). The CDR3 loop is CAWAGQGNYGYTF. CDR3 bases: TGTGCCTGGGCGGGACAGGGGAACTATGGCTACACCTTC.

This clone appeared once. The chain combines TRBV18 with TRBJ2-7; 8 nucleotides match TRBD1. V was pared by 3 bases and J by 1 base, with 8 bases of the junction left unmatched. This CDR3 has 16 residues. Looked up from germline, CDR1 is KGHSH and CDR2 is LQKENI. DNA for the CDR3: TGTGCCAGCTCACCGACCGGACAGGGTATTTCCTACGAGCAGTACTTC. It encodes CASSPTGQGISYEQYF.

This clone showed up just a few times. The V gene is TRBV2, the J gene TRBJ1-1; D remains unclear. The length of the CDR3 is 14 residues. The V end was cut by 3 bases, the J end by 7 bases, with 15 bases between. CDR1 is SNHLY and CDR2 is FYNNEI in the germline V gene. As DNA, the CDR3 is TGTGCCAGCAGTGACGTTCAATTCGGGAGTGAAGCTTTCTTT. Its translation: CASSDVQFGSEAFF.

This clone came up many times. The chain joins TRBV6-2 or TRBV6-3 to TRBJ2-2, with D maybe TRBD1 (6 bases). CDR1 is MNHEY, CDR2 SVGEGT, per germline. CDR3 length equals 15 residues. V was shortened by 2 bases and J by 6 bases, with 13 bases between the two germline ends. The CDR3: CASSYVFQGPGELFF. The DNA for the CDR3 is TGTGCCAGCAGTTACGTCTTCCAGGGGCCCGGGGAGCTGTTTTTT.